This passage covers 23 T cell receptor beta chains from one sample sequenced in a study of tumor-infiltrating lymphocytes in primary liver carcinoma. From 20-30 mg of unsorted bulk tissue, DNA and RNA were co-extracted together. A constant-region primer served to make TCR beta cDNA from about 500 ng total RNA. Three-round nested multiplex PCR performed with slightly modified ARM-PCR produced the TCR beta libraries. Rounds one and two of PCR, each of approximately 11 cycles, were primed with TRBV1-TRBV30 forward primers and a C-beta reverse primer. TCRdb itself ran the multiplex PCR reads through MiXCR, one entry per CDR3 protein. The data hold approximately 73,000 distinct CDR3 sequences, with roughly three quarters observed a single time. Sequenced material: liver tumor tissue from sampling region 4. Subset in this sample: tumor region T4, right-lateral pole. The receptors here all came from a man between 40 and 49 years old with primary liver carcinoma and hepatitis B virus infection.

On this clonotype: The conserved closing phenylalanine or tryptophan is absent in this CDR3, likely reflecting a read error. The V call is TRBV29-1, the J call TRBJ2-7; D call uncertain. This CDR3 is built from 14 residues. The germline gives CDR1 SQVTM, CDR2 ANQGSEA. Trimming stripped 7 bases from V and 3 bases from J, with 19 bases between. CDR3 region: CSARDSRTNYEQYL. DNA of the CDR3: TGCAGCGCTCGCGACTCGCGGACCAACTACGAGCAGTACTTA.

Notes on this clonotype: A much larger clone lies one base from this, so it may be a read error. This is likely a read error, given that the CDR3 carries no conserved phenylalanine or tryptophan at its end. The chain links TRBV6-4 to TRBJ2-3, with 7 bases lining up with TRBD1. Per the germline V gene, CDR1 is MRHNA and CDR2 is SNTAGT. The CDR3 has 13 amino acids. With V trimmed by 8 bases and J by 3 bases, 5 bases remained unmatched. DNA for the CDR3: TGTGCCAGCGGACAGGAAGAAACAGATACGCAGTATTCT. It encodes CASGQEETDTQYS.

The rearrangement joins TRBV28 to TRBJ2-1; D ambiguous. This CDR3 has 11 residues. CDR1 MDHEN and CDR2 SYDVKM come from the germline V gene. The V and J ends lost 7 bases and 9 bases respectively, with 10 bases between them. CDR3: CASTHISEQFF. CDR3 sequence (DNA): TGTGCCAGCACCCATATCAGTGAGCAGTTCTTC.

This clonotype was observed many times. Given a much more abundant clone one base away, this may be a read error. The chain combines TRBV29-1 with TRBJ2-1, with D uncertain. The CDR3 extends over 12 amino acids. V was trimmed by 4 bases and J by 9 bases, leaving 13 bases between them. Germline values: CDR1 SQVTM, CDR2 ANQGSEA. CDR3 coding DNA: TGCAGCGTTGTTGGGTTGGGGTCTGAGCAGTTCTTC. Its translation is CSVVGLGSEQFF.

Turning to this clonotype: A much bigger clone sits one base away, suggesting this may be a read error. V and J are TRBV9 and TRBJ2-1, with D perhaps matching TRBD2 (5 bases). The CDR3 length is 13 residues. Between the trimmed V and J ends, which lost 0 bases and 13 bases, there was a span of 14 bases. Germline loops: CDR1 SGDLS, CDR2 YYNGEE. The CDR3 loop is CASSVVSGSDQFF. The CDR3 DNA follows: TGTGCCAGCAGCGTAGTTTCGGGGAGTGATCAGTTCTTC.

A word on this clonotype: At one of its ends the junction is not consistent with the germline gene, which may arise from a read error. This rearrangement joins TRBV4-2 to TRBJ2-3, with 7 bases that match TRBD2. The CDR3 has 17 amino acids. The germline V gene has CDR1 LGHNA and CDR2 YNFKEQ. CDR3 loop: CASSQDEGVGGVDTRYF. The CDR3 bases are TGTGCCAGCAGCCAAGATGAGGGAGTGGGAGGGGTAGATACGCGGTATTTT.

Comments on this clonotype: At one of its ends the junction is not consistent with the germline gene, which may arise from a read error. This chain uses TRBV29-1 with TRBJ2-1, with D possibly matching TRBD2 (6 bases). Germline V gene sequence: CDR1 SQVTM, CDR2 ANQGSEA. This CDR3 is built from 13 residues. The CDR3 loop reads CSVRGDSYNEQLF. Here the CDR3 DNA reads TGCAGCGTAAGAGGGGACTCCTACAATGAGCAGCTCTTC.

Of note for this clonotype: At one end, the junction sequence differs from germline, possibly due to a read error. The chain's CDR3 is CSVEDTDTQYF. The DNA of the CDR3 is TGCAGTGTTGAAGACACAGATACGCAGTATTTT. V usage is TRBV29-1 and J usage is TRBJ2-3; unclear D gene. The germline CDR1 and CDR2 sequences are SQVTM and ANQGSEA. This CDR3 contains 11 residues.

A word on this clonotype: The junction does not match germline at one end; this may be a read error. The genes are TRBV5-6 and TRBJ2-1; no clear D. Germline V gene data show CDR1 as SGHDT and CDR2 as YYEEEE. The CDR3 runs 16 residues. CDR3 loop: CASSLPGISFYNKQFF. The DNA of the CDR3 is TGTGCCAGCAGCCTCCCGGGCATAAGCTTCTACAATAAGCAGTTCTTC.

This clonotype was seen a handful of times. One base away lies a much larger clone, so this may be a sequencing read error. The chain combines TRBV6-6 with TRBJ1-3; D unresolved. CDR3 length: 14 amino acids. Looked up from germline, CDR1 is MNHNY and CDR2 is SVGAGI (reference sequence). CDR3 DNA sequence: TGTGTCAGCAGAGGCGGAGGGCTGGAGGGCACCATATATTTT. This translates into CVSRGGGLEGTIYF.

This clonotype was seen many times. The chain employs TRBV28 and TRBJ2-7; a weak D match, TRBD2 (5 bases). Germline V gene data show CDR1 as MDHEN and CDR2 as SYDVKM. The CDR3 has 10 residues. With 10 bases removed from V and 4 bases from J, the gap between germline ends came to 8 bases. CDR3 residues: CAKLEYEQYF. The CDR3, as DNA: TGTGCCAAACTAGAGTACGAGCAGTACTTC. The full variable domain, completed using reference TRBV28 and TRBJ2-7, is DVKVTQSSRYLVKRTGEKVFLECVQDMDHENMFWYRQDPGLGLRLIYFSYDVKMKEKGDIPEGYSVSREKKERFSLILESASTNQTSMYLCAKLEYEQYFGPGTRLTVT.

The chain is built from TRBV28 and TRBJ1-5; possible D gene TRBD1, 5 bases. The CDR3 contains 15 residues. Between the trimmed V and J ends, which lost 6 bases and 0 bases, there was a span of 12 bases. Germline V gene lookup returns CDR1 MDHEN and CDR2 SYDVKM. This CDR3 reads CASRPGGVSNQPQHF. The CDR3 bases are TGTGCCAGCAGGCCCGGGGGAGTTAGCAATCAGCCCCAGCATTTT.

This clonotype appeared a single time. The junction shows a germline mismatch at one end, possibly a read error. The J gene is TRBJ1-2, the V gene TRBV5-1; 12 nucleotides line up with TRBD1. The CDR3 has 15 amino acids. The germline gives CDR1 SGHRS, CDR2 YFSETQ. The CDR3 sequence: CASNSGTGGSYGYAF. The CDR3 DNA sequence: TGCGCCAGCAACTCCGGGACAGGGGGCAGTTATGGCTACGCCTTC.

Ten or more counts support this clonotype. No conserved phenylalanine or tryptophan is present at the end of the CDR3, so a read error is the likely explanation. The chain is built from TRBV12-3 or TRBV12-4 and TRBJ2-3; possibly TRBD1 or TRBD2 for D (5 bases each). This CDR3 has 16 amino acids. Trimming pared 4 bases from V and 4 bases from J, leaving 18 bases between. CDR3 protein: CASSSAPSQGPDTQYL. Written as DNA, the CDR3 is TGTGCCAGCAGTTCTGCCCCAAGCCAGGGACCAGATACGCAGTATCTT.

In the case of this clonotype: One junction end disagrees with the germline gene, perhaps due to a read error. The chain uses TRBV6-5 and TRBJ2-1; 9 bases agree with TRBD2. The CDR3 consists of 16 residues. Germline CDR1 is MNHEY and CDR2 is SVGAGI. CDR3 loop: CASSYNPLAGSNEQLF. The CDR3 DNA follows: TGTGCCAGCAGTTATAATCCGCTAGCGGGAAGCAATGAGCAGCTCTTC.

The V and J genes are TRBV6-5 and TRBJ2-7, with D possibly being TRBD2 (5 bases). With 9 bases removed from V and 3 bases from J, the gap between germline ends came to 15 bases. The CDR3 contains 13 residues. Per germline, CDR1 MNHEY and CDR2 SVGAGI. CDR3 nucleotide sequence: TGTGCCAGTAACCGGGATAGGGACTACGAGCAGTACTTC. Encoded protein: CASNRDRDYEQYF.

On this clonotype itself: A read error may be the cause here, since a much bigger clone is one base away. This sequence joins TRBV30 and TRBJ2-2; D gene unclear. Trimming left V 2 bases short and J 3 bases short, with 22 bases between. The germline gives CDR1 GTSNPN, CDR2 SVGIG (reference sequence). CDR3 length: 18 amino acids. The CDR3 loop reads CAWSRKIGIPPYTGELFF. In DNA form, the CDR3 reads TGTGCCTGGAGTCGTAAAATAGGGATCCCCCCCTACACCGGGGAGCTGTTTTTT.

In its sample, this clonotype was seen a few times. The junction departs from germline at one end; a sequencing error may be responsible. The chain couples TRBV4-2 to TRBJ2-3; TRBD1 might be the D (5 bases). Per germline, CDR1 LGHNA and CDR2 YNFKEQ. The CDR3 extends over 13 amino acids. The CDR3 DNA follows: TGTGCCGGCAGCCAAGGGGAAGCTGATACGCAGTATTTT. Its translation: CAGSQGEADTQYF.

This CDR3 is CASLGQVYTDTQYF. CDR3 coding DNA: TGTGCCAGTCTCGGACAGGTGTACACAGATACGCAGTATTTT. This chain joins TRBV6-6 and TRBJ2-3, with 7 bases aligning to TRBD1. The CDR3 sequence is 14 residues long. The germline gives CDR1 MNHNY, CDR2 SVGAGI (reference sequence). V trimming: 9 bases; J trimming: 2 bases; junction bases outside the gene matches: 8.

The rearrangement links TRBV7-3 to TRBJ2-2; 11 positions agree with TRBD1. This CDR3 is built from 16 residues. V shed 2 bases and J 14 bases; nucleotides not matched to a gene: 13. Germline assignment: CDR1 SGHTA and CDR2 FQGTGA. The CDR3 DNA reads TGTGCCAGCAGCTTACAGGGACAGGGGGTTCCTGCACGTCTGTTTTTT. Amino acid sequence: CASSLQGQGVPARLFF.

This clonotype was seen repeatedly, ten times or more. The V and J genes are TRBV11-2 and TRBJ2-3; D remains unclear. The CDR3 runs to 14 residues. CDR1 is SGHAT and CDR2 is FQNNGV in the germline V gene. V was cut by 0 bases and J by 1 base, with 5 bases left in between. The CDR3 bases are TGTGCCAGCAGCTTAGAAAGAGGCACAGATACGCAGTATTTT. As protein: CASSLERGTDTQYF.

A remark on this clonotype: The germline gene is not matched at one end of the junction; a read error may be the cause. The chain has TRBV11-2 and TRBJ1-2; perhaps TRBD1 as D (5 bases). This CDR3 contains 12 residues. Germline V gene sequence: CDR1 SGHAT, CDR2 FQNNGV. In nucleotides, the CDR3 is TGTGCCATCACCGTGACCACGCAGGGCTACACTTTC. This codes for CAITVTTQGYTF.

This clonotype has more than one count but fewer than ten. A read error is possible here, since a much larger clone lies one base away. The chain uses TRBV7-9 and TRBJ2-3, with a possible D match to TRBD2 (6 bases). Germline V CDR1 and CDR2: SEHNR, FQNEAQ (reference sequence). The CDR3 runs to 12 residues. Here the CDR3 reads CASNLAADTQYF. The CDR3 DNA is TGTGCCAGCAACTTAGCGGCAGATACGCAGTATTTT. Combining the CDR3 with reference TRBV7-9 and TRBJ2-3 gives the whole variable domain DTGVSQNPRHKITKRGQNVTFRCDPISEHNRLYWYRQTLGQGPEFLTYFQNEAQLEKSRLLSDRFSAERPKGSFSTLEIQRTEQGDSAMYLCASNLAADTQYFGPGTRLTVL.